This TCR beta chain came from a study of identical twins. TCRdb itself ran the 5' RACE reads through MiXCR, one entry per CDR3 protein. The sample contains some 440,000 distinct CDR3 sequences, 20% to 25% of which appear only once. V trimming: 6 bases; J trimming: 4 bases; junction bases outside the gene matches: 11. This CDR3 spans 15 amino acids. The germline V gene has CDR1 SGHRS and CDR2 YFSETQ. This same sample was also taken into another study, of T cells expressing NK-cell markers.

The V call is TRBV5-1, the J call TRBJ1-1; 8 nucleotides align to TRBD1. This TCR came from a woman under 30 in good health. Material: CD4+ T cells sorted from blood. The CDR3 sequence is CASNPDRVKSTEAFF. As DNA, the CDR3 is TGCGCCAGCAATCCGGACAGGGTGAAAAGCACTGAAGCTTTCTTT.